A single sample gave rise to the 14 T cell receptor beta chains below, sequenced in a study of T cell repertoires in cytomegalovirus infection. The antigens these receptors bind are not known. MiXCR, applied by TCRdb to the reads, yields one record per CDR3 protein. The data hold about 110,000 distinct CDR3 sequences, with less than 30% observed a single time. This sample comprised CD8+ T cells from cultured PBMCs, obtained from culture after CMV antigen stimulation. These receptor sequences come from a human donor in good health (CMV status not recorded). Some clones in this sample may be carry-over from other donors' samples.

There are many counts of this clonotype. The chain is built from TRBV7-8 and TRBJ2-6; D is tentatively TRBD1 or TRBD2 (6 bases each). The ends were cut back, 5 bases at V and 2 bases at J, with 13 bases in the middle. This CDR3 spans 16 amino acids. Germline CDR1 SGHVS, CDR2 FQNEAQ. Here the CDR3 DNA reads TGTGCCAGCAGCCCCAGGAGGGGGACTGGGGCCAACGTCCTGACTTTC. Residues: CASSPRRGTGANVLTF.

This rearrangement joins TRBV2 to TRBJ1-2; D is possibly TRBD1 (5 bases). The CDR3 loop spans 14 amino acids. Per the germline V gene, CDR1 is SNHLY and CDR2 is FYNNEI. V lost 5 bases and J 6 bases, leaving 16 bases between the germline ends. CDR3 sequence reads: CASSTAGYGDGYTF. CDR3 sequence (DNA): TGTGCCAGCAGTACAGCAGGGTACGGGGATGGCTACACCTTC. Variable domain in full (rest from reference TRBV2 and TRBJ1-2): EPEVTQTPSHQVTQMGQEVILRCVPISNHLYFYWYRQILGQKVEFLVSFYNNEISEKSEIFDDQFSVERPDGSNFTLKIRSTKLEDSAMYFCASSTAGYGDGYTFGSGTRLTVV.

This clonotype occurred many times. This chain joins TRBV5-6 and TRBJ2-7; D gene ambiguous. Trimming removed 2 bases at V and 3 bases at J, with 9 bases between. CDR3 size: 13 residues. The germline V gene has CDR1 SGHDT and CDR2 YYEEEE. The CDR3 spells CASSFGDFYEQYF. DNA for the CDR3: TGTGCCAGCAGCTTCGGTGACTTCTACGAGCAGTACTTC.

The chain is built from TRBV7-6 and TRBJ2-1; D not certain. The CDR3 contains 13 residues. Germline V gene lookup returns CDR1 SGHVS and CDR2 FNYEAQ. The V end lost 4 bases, the J end lost 14 bases, and 18 bases lay between the germline ends. CDR3: CASSSAPSVLKFF. In DNA form, the CDR3 reads TGTGCCAGCAGCTCTGCCCCCTCGGTTCTTAAGTTCTTC.

This clonotype has a handful of counts. The V call is TRBV12-3 or TRBV12-4, the J call TRBJ2-7; 7 bases map to TRBD1. V was clipped by 5 bases and J by 5 bases; unmatched bases: 9. The CDR3 has 14 residues. The CDR3 protein is CASSETFDRDEQYF. Written as DNA, the CDR3 is TGTGCCAGCAGTGAAACATTCGACAGGGACGAGCAGTACTTC.

This clonotype was counted a few times. The V call is TRBV5-6, the J call TRBJ2-1, with no clear D. The CDR3 extends over 14 amino acids. The V end was cut by 1 base, the J end by 10 bases, with 15 bases between. Germline CDR1 reads SGHDT; CDR2 reads YYEEEE. The CDR3 loop reads CASSLLRGRGEQFF. DNA for the CDR3: TGTGCCAGCAGCTTGCTTAGAGGCCGAGGAGAGCAGTTCTTC.

This clonotype was seen only a few times. The genes are TRBV28 and TRBJ2-7, with D maybe TRBD2 (6 bases). From germline, CDR1 is MDHEN and CDR2 SYDVKM. Trimming stripped 3 bases from V and 7 bases from J, with 13 bases between. CDR3 length: 13 amino acids. CDR3 loop: CASSFRGAGEQYF. In DNA, the CDR3 is TGTGCCAGCAGTTTCAGAGGCGCGGGGGAGCAGTACTTC.

The genes are TRBV12-3 or TRBV12-4 and TRBJ2-1; 8 bases line up with TRBD2. There are 17 residues in the CDR3. Trimming removed 0 bases from V and 7 bases from J; junction bases left unmatched: 11. The CDR3 DNA follows: TGTGCCAGCAGTTTAGCCCTGTTCGGGGGGGCCTCTAATGAGCAGTTCTTC. This codes for CASSLALFGGASNEQFF.

This clonotype was detected a few times. The CDR3 DNA reads as TGCAGTGCTAGAGTTCCCTCCTACAATGAGCAGTTCTTC. Translating gives CSARVPSYNEQFF. The chain carries TRBV20-1 and TRBJ2-1; D call uncertain. CDR1 and CDR2 from the germline V gene are DFQATT and SNEGSKA (reference sequence). This CDR3 region has 13 residues. V lost 1 base and J 0 bases, leaving 4 bases between the germline ends.

A remark on this clonotype: The junction does not match germline at one end; this may be a read error. The chain employs TRBV4-1 and TRBJ2-1; tentatively, D is TRBD1 (5 bases). The germline gives CDR1 MGHRA, CDR2 YSYEKL. CDR3 length: 14 amino acids. The CDR3, as DNA: TGTGCCAGCAGCCAAGGACGGACATACAATGAGCAGTTCTTC. This encodes CASSQGRTYNEQFF.

This clonotype occurred many times. V usage is TRBV2 and J usage is TRBJ1-4; no clear D. The length of the CDR3 is 13 residues. Trimming took 2 bases from V and 8 from J, leaving 9 bases between them. Germline CDR1 reads SNHLY; CDR2 reads FYNNEI. CDR3 in DNA: TGTGCCAGCAGTGAAACGGGAGGGGAAAAACTGTTTTTT. Translated: CASSETGGEKLFF.

This clonotype was detected many times. This chain uses TRBV11-1 with TRBJ2-3; 8 positions match TRBD2. This CDR3 is built from 16 residues. The junction had 6 bases not matched to a gene; V was cut back by 1 base and J by 3 bases. CDR1 is SGHAT, CDR2 FQDESV, per germline (reference sequence). CDR3 in amino acids: CASSLDVGGATDTQYF. CDR3 nucleotides: TGTGCCAGCAGCTTAGATGTCGGGGGGGCGACAGATACGCAGTATTTT.

This clonotype has only a few counts. V is TRBV12-3 or TRBV12-4 and J is TRBJ2-5; tentative D call: TRBD2 (6 bases). The CDR3 has 14 residues. Trimming cost V 5 bases and J 2 bases, with 12 bases left between them. In DNA form, the CDR3 reads TGTGCCAGCAGTCGGACTAATCCTCAAGAGACCCAGTACTTC. Protein: CASSRTNPQETQYF.

Only a few counts were recorded for this clonotype. The chain combines TRBV27 with TRBJ1-2; no firm D call. The CDR3 extends over 12 amino acids. Germline values: CDR1 MNHEY, CDR2 SMNVEV (reference sequence). Trimming left V 8 bases short and J 3 bases short, with 10 bases between. The CDR3 region has the DNA TGTGCCAGCCGTGACGGCTACTATGGCTACACCTTC. Amino acids: CASRDGYYGYTF.